Shown below are 10 T cell receptor beta chains from a single sample sequenced in a study of a mutant IDH1 vaccine in newly diagnosed glioma. Time point reported: baseline, week 1 (first vaccination visit). Treatment meaning: pre-vaccination baseline after standard-of-care therapy. This table comes from immunoSEQ multiplex PCR, and its TCRdb copy is limited to in-frame clones, with some not included. The table includes around 67,000 clones, 83% detected once. The specimen comprised peripheral blood mononuclear cells (PBMCs), sampled from a glioma patient treated with radiotherapy, temozolomide or both. Receptor source: a young woman with glioma. Some clones in this sample may be carry-over from other donors' samples.

The chain has TRBV5-1 and TRBJ1-4; 7 positions match TRBD1. The CDR3 covers 14 residues. Germline CDR1 is SGHRS and CDR2 is YFSETQ. Trimming took 0 bases from V and 5 from J; bases not matched to a gene: 1. CDR3 protein: CASSLGRGNEKLFF. CDR3 sequence (DNA): TGCGCCAGCAGCTTGGGCAGGGGGAATGAAAAACTGTTTTTT.

This clone occurred once. The genes are TRBV15 and TRBJ1-6; D perhaps matches TRBD1 (5 bases). The CDR3 covers 16 residues. Germline V CDR1 and CDR2: LNHNV, YYDKDF (reference sequence). The V gene lost 0 bases and the J gene lost 10 bases, with 16 bases spanning the gap. As DNA, the CDR3 is TGTGCCACCAGCAGAGATCAGGGCCCGGTGGGCTCACCCCTCCACTTT. Translated, it gives CATSRDQGPVGSPLHF.

The V call is TRBV19, the J call TRBJ2-7; TRBD2 might be the D (5 bases). Trimming took off 6 bases at V and 0 bases at J, with 9 bases between the two ends. This CDR3 has 13 residues. Germline V gene lookup returns CDR1 LNHDA and CDR2 SQIVND (reference sequence). The CDR3 is CASRDSFSYEQYF. CDR3 DNA sequence: TGTGCCAGTAGGGACTCGTTCTCCTACGAGCAGTACTTC.

A few counts support this clone. This sequence joins TRBV6-1 and TRBJ1-2; tentatively, D is TRBD1 (5 bases). CDR3 length: 14 amino acids. Germline CDR1 MNHNS, CDR2 SASEGT. V was trimmed by 4 bases and J by 3 bases, leaving 12 bases between them. The chain's CDR3 is CASSVRGADYGYTF. The DNA of the CDR3 is TGTGCCAGCAGTGTAAGGGGAGCGGACTATGGCTACACCTTC.

The chain is built from TRBV7-2 and TRBJ1-1; unclear D gene. Trimming shortened V by 6 bases and J by 3 bases, and 11 bases separated the two germline ends. The germline V gene has CDR1 SGHTA and CDR2 FQGNSA. This CDR3 region has 13 residues. DNA for the CDR3: TGTGCCAGCAGGGAAGAGGTTCACACTGAAGCTTTCTTT. It translates to CASREEVHTEAFF.

CDR3 sequence: CASRLAPGYGYTF. The CDR3 DNA reads as TGTGCCAGCAGGTTGGCCCCCGGCTATGGCTACACCTTC. This chain links TRBV27 with TRBJ1-2, with D uncertain. The V gene lost 6 bases and the J gene lost 4 bases, with 12 bases spanning the gap. CDR1 and CDR2 (germline): MNHEY, SMNVEV (reference sequence). CDR3 length: 13 amino acids.

J is TRBJ2-7 and V is TRBV7-9, with D maybe TRBD1 (7 bases). The V end was cut by 5 bases, the J end by 3 bases, with 17 bases between. The CDR3 length is 15 residues. CDR1 and CDR2 from the germline V gene are SEHNR and FQNEAQ (reference sequence). CDR3 sequence: CASSLVEGADYEQYF. In DNA, the CDR3 is TGTGCCAGCAGCCTCGTGGAGGGGGCGGACTACGAGCAGTACTTC.

This clone was counted only a few times. This chain joins TRBV7-8 and TRBJ1-3, with D perhaps TRBD1 (6 bases). The CDR3 has 16 amino acids. In germline, CDR1 is SGHVS, CDR2 FQNEAQ. V gave up 5 bases and J gave up 2 bases, with 16 bases separating them. CDR3 amino acids: CASSLTFRGTGNTIYF. CDR3 coding DNA: TGTGCCAGCAGCCTCACCTTCAGGGGTACTGGAAACACCATATATTTT.

The V gene is TRBV2, the J gene TRBJ2-7; TRBD1 agrees at 7 bases. V gave up 5 bases and J gave up 5 bases; unmatched junction bases: 6. The germline gives CDR1 SNHLY, CDR2 FYNNEI. The CDR3 contains 13 residues. In DNA, the CDR3 is TGTGCCAGCAGTAGACAGGGATTACACGAGCAGTACTTC. As protein: CASSRQGLHEQYF.

The chain links TRBV7-9 to TRBJ2-2, with 8 bases matching TRBD1. Looked up from germline, CDR1 is SEHNR and CDR2 is FQNEAQ (reference sequence). The junction had 6 bases not matched to a gene; V was cut back by 1 base and J by 5 bases. The CDR3 length is 16 residues. Here the CDR3 DNA reads TGTGCCAGCAGCTTAGGAACAGGGGGAAATACCGGGGAGCTGTTTTTT. Its protein product is CASSLGTGGNTGELFF.